Presented here are 23 T cell receptor beta chains from one specimen sequenced in a study of CD8+CD57+ T cells in acquired aplastic anemia. The template used for profiling TCR beta VDJ and CDR3 was genomic DNA. TCRdb called the reads again in MiXCR, with one record for every CDR3 protein. The repertoire has around 170,000 distinct CDR3 sequences, nearly 50% of them found once; the top ten carry 9.7%. The patients chosen for sequencing had shown expansion of CD8+CD57+ cells (detected by flow cytometry). Sequenced material: sorted CD4+, CD8+, or CD8+CD57+ T cells (not recorded which) from PBMCs. These TCRs come from a human donor with aplastic anemia.

The chain employs TRBV2 and TRBJ2-7, with TRBD2 as a possible D gene (7 bases). This CDR3 spans 16 amino acids. Germline V gene lookup returns CDR1 SNHLY and CDR2 FYNNEI. The V end lost 1 base, the J end lost 0 bases, and 13 bases lay between the germline ends. CDR3 DNA sequence: TGTGCCAGCAGTGAAGAGGGGGGGGGCTCCTCCTACGAGCAGTACTTC. Its translation is CASSEEGGGSSYEQYF.

The table lists this clonotype with a few counts. V is TRBV24-1 and J is TRBJ2-5; D possibly uses TRBD1 or TRBD2 (5 bases each). With 3 bases removed from V and 7 bases from J, the gap between germline ends came to 11 bases. The CDR3 is 13 amino acids. Germline V lookup: CDR1 KGHDR, CDR2 SFDVKD. Written as DNA, the CDR3 is TGTGCCACCAGTGATGGGGGTTTCGGGACCCAGTACTTC. Translating gives CATSDGGFGTQYF.

Concerning this clonotype: Likely a read error: the CDR3 ends without its conserved phenylalanine or tryptophan. This chain links TRBV11-3 with TRBJ2-7, with TRBD2 matching 9 bases. The length of the CDR3 is 14 residues. Germline-derived CDR1 and CDR2 are SGHNT and YENEEA. CDR3 nucleotide sequence: TGTGTCAGCAGCTTGGAAAGCGGGAGGTACGAGCAGTACTAC. Translating gives CVSSLESGRYEQYY.

The chain employs TRBV24-1 and TRBJ1-5, with D possibly being TRBD1 (5 bases). CDR1 KGHDR and CDR2 SFDVKD come from the germline V gene. The CDR3 contains 17 residues. Trimming removed 4 bases at V and 4 bases at J, with 19 bases between. For the CDR3, the DNA is TGTGCCACCAGTGACCCTACCGGGACGCCTGGGAATCAGCCCCAGCATTTT. Its protein is CATSDPTGTPGNQPQHF.

This clonotype was found many times. V and J are TRBV19 and TRBJ1-3; D not certain. V was clipped by 4 bases and J by 0 bases, with 10 bases between them. CDR3 size: 15 residues. Germline CDR1 reads LNHDA; CDR2 reads SQIVND (reference sequence). As DNA, the CDR3 is TGTGCCAGTAGTAAAGCGGCTCGCTCTGGAAACACCATATATTTT. Its translation: CASSKAARSGNTIYF.

This clonotype has ten or more counts. V gene TRBV12-3 or TRBV12-4 combines with J gene TRBJ2-5, with a weak D call TRBD2 (6 bases). There are 16 residues in the CDR3. V was trimmed by 0 bases and J by 5 bases, leaving 16 bases between them. The CDR3 region is CASSLAGLRSWETQYF. CDR3 coding DNA: TGTGCCAGCAGTTTAGCGGGACTCCGTTCTTGGGAGACCCAGTACTTC.

This clonotype has a count of ten or more. The chain has TRBV11-2 and TRBJ2-1; TRBD1 might be the D (6 bases). The CDR3 covers 16 residues. Germline-derived CDR1 and CDR2 are SGHAT and FQNNGV. The V gene lost 3 bases and the J gene lost 2 bases, with 14 bases spanning the gap. The CDR3 loop reads CASSFQNGQPYNEQFF. In DNA, the CDR3 is TGTGCCAGCAGCTTCCAAAATGGACAGCCCTACAATGAGCAGTTCTTC.

The CDR3 nucleotides read TGCAGCGCAGGGACTAGCGATGATCCGAACACCGGGGAGCTGTTTTTT. This gives the protein CSAGTSDDPNTGELFF. The chain employs TRBV29-1 and TRBJ2-2; 10 nucleotides match TRBD2. Germline-derived CDR1 and CDR2 are SQVTM and ANQGSEA. The CDR3 runs 16 residues. After removal of 7 bases from V and 0 bases from J, the junction contained 8 bases not matched to a gene.

This clonotype was counted ten times or more. The V call is TRBV5-1, the J call TRBJ2-1; D is unclear. V lost 1 base, J lost 3 bases, and 8 bases lay in between. The CDR3 is 14 amino acids. Germline V CDR1 and CDR2: SGHRS, YFSETQ. For the CDR3, the DNA is TGCGCCAGCAGCTTGAACCGGGTCTACAATGAGCAGTTCTTC. Translation: CASSLNRVYNEQFF.

In the case of this clonotype: Compared with germline, one end of the junction differs, possibly owing to a read error. The V call is TRBV15, the J call TRBJ1-5; 10 bases fit TRBD1. The CDR3 has 16 residues. CDR1 is LNHNV and CDR2 is YYDKDF in the germline V gene (reference sequence). The CDR3 loop is CATSRASTGGGQPQHF. The CDR3 DNA follows: TGTGCCACCAGCAGAGCCTCGACAGGGGGCGGGCAGCCCCAACATTTT.

The chain uses TRBV7-2 and TRBJ2-5; D remains ambiguous. This CDR3 spans 14 amino acids. CDR1 is SGHTA, CDR2 FQGNSA, per germline. The V and J ends lost 0 bases and 3 bases respectively, with 8 bases between them. CDR3 nucleotides: TGTGCCAGCAGCTTAGCGCCGGCAGAAGAGACCCAGTACTTC. Amino acid sequence: CASSLAPAEETQYF. Full variable domain (remainder filled in from reference TRBV7-2 and TRBJ2-5): GAGVSQSPSNKVTEKGKDVELRCDPISGHTALYWYRQSLGQGLEFLIYFQGNSAPDKSGLPSDRFSAERTGGSVSTLTIQRTQQEDSAVYLCASSLAPAEETQYFGPGTRLLVL.

Points on this clonotype: One base away lies a much larger clone, so this may be a sequencing read error. The V gene is TRBV19, the J gene TRBJ2-1; 8 bases match TRBD1. Trimming removed 5 bases from V and 2 bases from J; junction bases left unmatched: 8. Germline V lookup: CDR1 LNHDA, CDR2 SQIVND (reference sequence). The CDR3 has 16 residues. DNA for the CDR3: TGTGCCAGTAGTGTCCACCGGGACAGGCCCTACAATGAGCAGTTCTTC. This gives the protein CASSVHRDRPYNEQFF. Combining the CDR3 with reference TRBV19 and TRBJ2-1 gives the whole variable domain DGGITQSPKYLFRKEGQNVTLSCEQNLNHDAMYWYRQDPGQGLRLIYYSQIVNDFQKGDIAEGYSVSREKKESFPLTVTSAQKNPTAFYLCASSVHRDRPYNEQFFGPGTRLTVL.

This clonotype was detected many times. The V gene is TRBV7-2, the J gene TRBJ2-5; 12 bases map to TRBD2. Trimming at V came to 1 base and at J to 4 bases, leaving 7 bases not matched to a gene. CDR1 and CDR2 from the germline V gene are SGHTA and FQGNSA. There are 17 residues in the CDR3. The CDR3 DNA sequence: TGTGCCAGCAGCTTAGTACCCCAGACTAGCGGGAGAGAGACCCAGTACTTC. It is translated as CASSLVPQTSGRETQYF.

V and J are TRBV3-1 and TRBJ2-1; D gene ambiguous. The V gene lost 0 bases and the J gene lost 10 bases, with 16 bases spanning the gap. The V gene's germline CDR1 is LGHDT and CDR2 YNNKEL (reference sequence). There are 15 residues in the CDR3. The CDR3 loop is CASSQELTSPGEQFF. The CDR3 DNA sequence: TGTGCCAGCAGCCAAGAATTGACTTCCCCCGGAGAGCAGTTCTTC.

J is TRBJ2-4 and V is TRBV19; 11 positions match TRBD1. Germline trimming cut 8 bases from V and 1 base from J; bases unmatched to any gene: 7. This CDR3 is built from 16 residues. Germline V CDR1 and CDR2: LNHDA, SQIVND (reference sequence). The CDR3 region is CASGLDRGPAKNIQYF. The DNA of the CDR3 is TGTGCCAGTGGATTGGACAGGGGGCCGGCCAAAAACATTCAGTACTTC.

V and J are TRBV7-6 and TRBJ2-7; maybe TRBD1 (5 bases). CDR3 length: 13 residues. Germline CDR1 reads SGHVS; CDR2 reads FNYEAQ. V lost 0 bases and J 8 bases, leaving 11 bases between the germline ends. CDR3 residues: CASSLAGRAQQYF. The CDR3 coding sequence is TGTGCCAGCAGCTTAGCAGGCAGGGCTCAGCAGTACTTC.

This clonotype was recorded at least ten times. The V gene is TRBV7-3, the J gene TRBJ2-1; 8 bases map to TRBD2. The CDR3 is 12 residues long. V dropped 4 bases and J dropped 9; count of bases not matched to a gene: 2. CDR1 is SGHTA and CDR2 is FQGTGA in the germline V gene. CDR3 sequence reads: CASSSGLGEQFF. The CDR3 bases are TGTGCCAGCAGCTCGGGACTAGGTGAGCAGTTCTTC.

This chain uses TRBV19 with TRBJ2-3, with D possibly being TRBD1 (6 bases). This CDR3 region has 14 residues. Between the trimmed V and J ends, which lost 5 bases and 0 bases, there was a span of 9 bases. Germline assignment: CDR1 LNHDA and CDR2 SQIVND (reference sequence). The CDR3 bases are TGTGCCAGTAGTTGGGGGCCTAGCACAGATACGCAGTATTTT. Protein product: CASSWGPSTDTQYF.

V and J are TRBV20-1 and TRBJ2-7; D remains ambiguous. V lost 1 base and J 4 bases, leaving 11 bases between the germline ends. This CDR3 spans 13 amino acids. Germline-derived CDR1 and CDR2 are DFQATT and SNEGSKA (reference sequence). Here the CDR3 DNA reads TGCAGTGCTAGAGGGTATAGGCATTACGAGCAGTACTTC. Its protein product is CSARGYRHYEQYF.

Notes on this clonotype: Germline and junction disagree at one end, which may indicate a read error. The chain couples TRBV20-1 to TRBJ2-3, with 13 bases aligning to TRBD2. This CDR3 has 13 amino acids. Per germline, CDR1 DFQATT and CDR2 SNEGSKA (reference sequence). CDR3 amino acids: CSARGLAGNIQYF. The CDR3 DNA sequence: TGCAGCGCTAGGGGACTAGCGGGAAATATCCAGTATTTT.

This clonotype was seen ten or more times. This chain uses TRBV5-6 with TRBJ2-7; TRBD1 agrees at 7 bases. Germline V gene data show CDR1 as SGHDT and CDR2 as YYEEEE. CDR3 length: 13 amino acids. V lost 5 bases and J lost 6; bases outside the gene matches: 8. CDR3 DNA sequence: TGTGCCAGCAGTTGGGACAGACGGCTCGAGCAGTACTTC. Translated: CASSWDRRLEQYF.

The chain links TRBV7-2 to TRBJ1-5, with a weak D call TRBD1 (5 bases). Trimming took 1 base from V and 4 from J, leaving 11 bases between them. This CDR3 has 15 residues. CDR1 is SGHTA and CDR2 is FQGNSA in the germline V gene. The chain's CDR3 is CASSLEGTDNQPQHF. The CDR3 bases are TGTGCCAGCAGCTTAGAGGGGACGGATAATCAGCCCCAGCATTTT.

Comment on this clonotype: One junction end does not reproduce the germline sequence, and a read error may be involved. The genes are TRBV10-3 and TRBJ1-1, with no clear D. The CDR3 runs to 13 residues. Germline V CDR1 and CDR2: ENHRY, SYGVKD. In DNA form, the CDR3 reads TGTGCCATCACGTCAGAGGTGAACACTGAAGCTTCCTTT. Its translation is CAITSEVNTEASF.